What follows is one T cell receptor (beta chain) and its context. Only one count was recorded for this clone. Its specific antigen is unknown. No much larger clone is present one base from it, and per-base qualities are unavailable. These data come from a study of blood T cell repertoires in COVID-19 (TCRdb year 2020). About the full investigation: Samples from collaborators originated in the United States, Italy and Spain and spanned both the acute and convalescent phases of COVID-19. The material from the prospective study consisted of cDNA or gDNA derived from T cells, B-cell-depleted T cells, or PBMCs. Deeply sampled blood TCRbeta repertoires from subjects exposed to, actively infected with, or recovered from COVID-19 were included in the dataset. The repertoires were released in a freely available public database intended as a resource for research on the immune response to SARS-CoV-2. Samples were obtained from the ongoing ImmuneRACE study (first 160 participants) and from roughly 1,300 subjects provided by 6 global collaborators. Sample metadata almost always included a de-identified subject ID, COVID-19 status, age in years and sex. Where available, HLA class I and class II types were obtained from metadata supplied by the sample provider rather than from assay-based typing.

The immunoSEQ Assay, a bias-controlled multiplex PCR, was used to amplify TCRbeta CDR3 regions from genomic DNA. Concerning the study's data processing: Nucleated cell counts per sample were estimated from amplification of reference gene primers within the assay. To quantify the absolute abundance of each unique TCRbeta CDR3 rearrangement, sequence reads were collapsed and filtered. Productive Simpson clonality was computed per sample as the square root of Simpson's diversity index over productive rearrangements. Not all clones reach the TCRdb copy of this immuneACCESS table, which keeps in-frame sequences only. Checked studies attribute under half of the gap to unresolved V genes and leave the rest unexplained. D and trimming come from the DNA, and the V and J calls and clone size come from that table. This sample holds some 200,000 clones; approximately 90% were observed only once. The leading ten clones occupy about 7% of the sample.

Whole blood was collected in K2EDTA tubes by collaborating institutions according to the institutions' own protocols. Collaborator samples were shipped for TCRbeta analysis as frozen whole blood, isolated PBMCs, or DNA extracted from either sample type. What the study reported, not specific to this receptor: The amount of clinical and demographic metadata varied by source and participant and was provided uncurated.

The CDR3 runs 15 amino acids, cysteine and phenylalanine included. Of the read, only the CDR3 DNA is kept; its 45 bases are in frame from base 1. The germline V end is reduced by 1 base and the J end by 6 bases; junction bases left unmatched: 1. Looking up the germline V gene yields CDR1 SGHAT and CDR2 FQNNGV. The sequence was collected from an elderly woman in a cohort sampled during active or convalescent COVID-19. The sample consisted of peripheral blood. The chain is made from TRBV11-2 and TRBJ2-1, with 12 bases matching TRBD2. CDR3 sequence: CASSLGLAGANEQFF. Read as DNA, the sequence is TGTGCCAGCAGCTTAGGACTAGCGGGAGCCAATGAGCAGTTCTTC.